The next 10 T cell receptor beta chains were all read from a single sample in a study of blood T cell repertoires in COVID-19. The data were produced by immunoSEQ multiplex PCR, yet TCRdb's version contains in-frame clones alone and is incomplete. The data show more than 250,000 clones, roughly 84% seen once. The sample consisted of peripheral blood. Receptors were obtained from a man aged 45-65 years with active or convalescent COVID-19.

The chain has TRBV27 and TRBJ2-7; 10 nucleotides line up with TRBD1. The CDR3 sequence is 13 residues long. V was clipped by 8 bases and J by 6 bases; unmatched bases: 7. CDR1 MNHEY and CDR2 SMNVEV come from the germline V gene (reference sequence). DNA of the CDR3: TGTGCCAGCCGGGGACAGGGGCCCCTCGAGCAGTACTTC. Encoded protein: CASRGQGPLEQYF.

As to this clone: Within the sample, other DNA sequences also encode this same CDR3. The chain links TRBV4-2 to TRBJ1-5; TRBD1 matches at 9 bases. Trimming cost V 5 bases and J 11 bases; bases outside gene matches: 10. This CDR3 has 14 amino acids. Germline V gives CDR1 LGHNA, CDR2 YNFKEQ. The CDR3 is CASSTRDRDGAQHF. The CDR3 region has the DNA TGTGCCAGCAGCACTCGGGACAGGGATGGAGCCCAGCATTTT.

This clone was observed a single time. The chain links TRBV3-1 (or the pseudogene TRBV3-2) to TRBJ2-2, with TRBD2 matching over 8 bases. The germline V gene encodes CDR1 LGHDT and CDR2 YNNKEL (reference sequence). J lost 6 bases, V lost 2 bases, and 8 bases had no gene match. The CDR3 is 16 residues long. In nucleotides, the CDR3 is TGTGCCAGCAGCCAAAGTCGGGGGGGCGTTTCCGGGGAGCTGTTTTTT. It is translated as CASSQSRGGVSGELFF.

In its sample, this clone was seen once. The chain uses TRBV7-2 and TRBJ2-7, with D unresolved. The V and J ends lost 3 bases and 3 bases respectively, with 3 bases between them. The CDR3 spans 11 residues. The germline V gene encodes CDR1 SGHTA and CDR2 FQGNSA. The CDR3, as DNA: TGTGCCAGCAGCTTCAGCTACGAGCAGTACTTC. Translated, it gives CASSFSYEQYF.

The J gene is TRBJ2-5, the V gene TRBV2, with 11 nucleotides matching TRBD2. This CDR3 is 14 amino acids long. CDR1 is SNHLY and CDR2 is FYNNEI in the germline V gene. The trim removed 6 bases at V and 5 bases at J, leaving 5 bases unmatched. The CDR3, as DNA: TGTGCCAGCAGGGCAGGGACTAGCGGTGAGACCCAGTACTTC. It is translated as CASRAGTSGETQYF.

Here the CDR3 DNA reads TGTGCCAGCTCACCATCGGCAGGGGAAAACTATGGCTACACCTTC. Translating gives CASSPSAGENYGYTF. This chain links TRBV18 with TRBJ1-2, with a weak D call TRBD1 (6 bases). With 2 bases removed from V and 2 bases from J, the gap between germline ends came to 12 bases. The CDR3 spans 15 residues. CDR1 KGHSH and CDR2 LQKENI come from the germline V gene.

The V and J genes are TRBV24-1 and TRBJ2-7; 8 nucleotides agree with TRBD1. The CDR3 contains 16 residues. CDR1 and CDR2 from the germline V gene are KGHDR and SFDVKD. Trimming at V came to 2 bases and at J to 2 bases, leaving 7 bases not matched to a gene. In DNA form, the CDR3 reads TGTGCCACCAGTGATTCTCGGACAGGGATGACCTACGAGCAGTACTTC. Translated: CATSDSRTGMTYEQYF.

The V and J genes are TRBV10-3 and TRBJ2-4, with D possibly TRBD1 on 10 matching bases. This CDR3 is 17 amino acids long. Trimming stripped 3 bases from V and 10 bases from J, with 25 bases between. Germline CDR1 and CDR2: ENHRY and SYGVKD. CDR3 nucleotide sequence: TGTGCCATCAGTGAAAGACAGGGGGCATTAGCGGGAGAGATTCAGTACTTC. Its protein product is CAISERQGALAGEIQYF.

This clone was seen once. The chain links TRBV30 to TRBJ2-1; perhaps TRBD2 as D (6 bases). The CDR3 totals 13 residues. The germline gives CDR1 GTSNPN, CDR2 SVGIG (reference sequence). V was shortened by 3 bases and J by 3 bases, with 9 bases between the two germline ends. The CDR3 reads CAWSGGGYNEQFF. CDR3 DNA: TGTGCCTGGAGCGGGGGTGGCTACAATGAGCAGTTCTTC.

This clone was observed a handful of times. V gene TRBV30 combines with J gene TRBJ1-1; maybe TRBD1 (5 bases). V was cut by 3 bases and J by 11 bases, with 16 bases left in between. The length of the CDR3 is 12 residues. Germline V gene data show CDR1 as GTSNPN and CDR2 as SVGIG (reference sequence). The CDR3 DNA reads TGTGCCTGGAGGGACACCGGGACTCGTGCTTTCTTT. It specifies CAWRDTGTRAFF.